These 9 T cell receptor beta chains came from one sample sequenced in a study of blood T cell repertoires in COVID-19. Sequenced by immunoSEQ multiplex PCR; TCRdb stores in-frame clones only, minus some. The sample has 68,000 or so clones; 91% are singletons. Specimen: peripheral blood. The receptor set was obtained from a man between 35 and 55 years old with COVID-19, enrolled during active disease.

The rearrangement links TRBV2 to TRBJ2-2; D is perhaps TRBD1 (6 bases). There are 13 residues in the CDR3. The V end lost 6 bases, the J end lost 4 bases, and 9 bases lay between the germline ends. The germline gives CDR1 SNHLY, CDR2 FYNNEI. For the CDR3, the DNA is TGTGCCAGCAGAAGCAGGGGCACCGGGGAGCTGTTTTTT. It codes for CASRSRGTGELFF.

The chain is built from TRBV9 and TRBJ2-3, with D maybe TRBD1 (5 bases). Germline assignment: CDR1 SGDLS and CDR2 YYNGEE. CDR3 length equals 18 residues. V was cut by 3 bases and J by 4 bases, with 24 bases left in between. CDR3 region: CASSDRVGAMVIADTQYF. The CDR3 DNA reads as TGTGCCAGCAGCGACCGGGTTGGGGCGATGGTGATCGCAGATACGCAGTATTTT. Full variable domain (rest looked up from reference TRBV9 and TRBJ2-3): DSGVTQTPKHLITATGQRVTLRCSPRSGDLSVYWYQQSLDQGLQFLIQYYNGEERAKGNILERFSAQQFPDLHSELNLSSLELGDSALYFCASSDRVGAMVIADTQYFGPGTRLTVL.

V usage is TRBV10-3 and J usage is TRBJ2-5, with 11 bases identical to TRBD2. The CDR3 contains 18 residues. Germline CDR1 ENHRY, CDR2 SYGVKD. V gave up 3 bases and J gave up 4 bases; unmatched junction bases: 13. CDR3 nucleotides: TGTGCCATCAGTGAAGGCGGGCTAGCGGGGGGATTTGGAGAGACCCAGTACTTC. Residues: CAISEGGLAGGFGETQYF.

The chain has TRBV20-1 and TRBJ2-5; 11 nucleotides line up with TRBD2. In germline, CDR1 is DFQATT, CDR2 SNEGSKA (reference sequence). The CDR3 is 14 residues long. V lost 3 bases, J lost 5 bases, and 5 bases stayed unmatched. CDR3 amino acids: CSASLAGGLETQYF. Written as DNA, the CDR3 is TGCAGTGCTAGTTTAGCGGGGGGGCTCGAGACCCAGTACTTC.

This clone was counted a single time. The rearrangement joins TRBV7-9 to TRBJ2-7, with 8 nucleotides matching TRBD1. V dropped 5 bases and J dropped 0; count of bases not matched to a gene: 3. The germline V gene has CDR1 SEHNR and CDR2 FQNEAQ (reference sequence). This CDR3 has 14 residues. This chain's CDR3 is CASSPGTGSYEQYF. The CDR3 DNA reads as TGTGCCAGCAGCCCCGGGACAGGCTCCTACGAGCAGTACTTC.

The genes are TRBV5-1 and TRBJ2-7, with D possibly matching TRBD1 (6 bases). Germline V gene lookup returns CDR1 SGHRS and CDR2 YFSETQ. The CDR3 runs 16 residues. Trimming pared 0 bases from V and 3 bases from J, leaving 16 bases between. The CDR3 DNA follows: TGCGCCAGCAGCTTGGCAGGGGCCAAGGCCAGCTACGAGCAGTACTTC. Protein sequence: CASSLAGAKASYEQYF. Full variable domain (remainder filled in from reference TRBV5-1 and TRBJ2-7): KAGVTQTPRYLIKTRGQQVTLSCSPISGHRSVSWYQQTPGQGLQFLFEYFSETQRNKGNFPGRFSGRQFSNSRSEMNVSTLELGDSALYLCASSLAGAKASYEQYFGPGTRLTVT.

V usage is TRBV11-2 and J usage is TRBJ2-7; D may be TRBD1 (5 bases). The CDR3 length is 14 residues. Deletions cut 2 bases from V and 3 bases from J, with 11 bases between. Germline V gene data show CDR1 as SGHAT and CDR2 as FQNNGV. CDR3 sequence reads: CASSLSRASYEQYF. DNA for the CDR3: TGTGCCAGCAGCTTATCCAGGGCGAGCTACGAGCAGTACTTC.

The chain is built from TRBV6-5 and TRBJ2-6, with TRBD2 as a possible D gene (6 bases). Trimming pared 10 bases from V and 1 base from J, leaving 11 bases between. This CDR3 is built from 14 residues. The germline V gene has CDR1 MNHEY and CDR2 SVGAGI. The CDR3 reads CATLGGSGANVLTF. The CDR3 nucleotides read TGTGCCACCCTGGGGGGATCTGGGGCCAACGTCCTGACTTTC.

V usage is TRBV4-2 and J usage is TRBJ1-2; D is unclear. The CDR3 runs 15 residues. With 2 bases removed from V and 8 bases from J, the gap between germline ends came to 18 bases. Germline-derived CDR1 and CDR2 are LGHNA and YNFKEQ. This CDR3 reads CASSQLQDGLWGYTF. As DNA, the CDR3 is TGTGCCAGCAGCCAACTCCAGGACGGACTGTGGGGCTACACCTTC.